The 32 T cell receptor beta chains given below trace back to one sample, sequenced in a study of blood T cell repertoires in COVID-19. This table comes from immunoSEQ multiplex PCR, and its TCRdb copy is limited to in-frame clones, with some not included. The sample includes around 250,000 clones, 85% to 90% seen only once; the top ten take roughly 4.3%. Sequencing was performed on PBMCs or T cells enriched from blood (not recorded which). The receptors were sampled from a young woman with acute COVID-19.

The rearrangement joins TRBV5-1 to TRBJ2-2; 11 bases align to TRBD2. The CDR3 runs 18 residues. Trimming took 4 bases from V and 13 from J; bases not matched to a gene: 21. CDR1 and CDR2 from the germline V gene are SGHRS and YFSETQ. In DNA, the CDR3 is TGCGCCAGCAGCCGCTTGGGGACCACTAGCGGGAGCACCCAGGGGCTGTTTTTT. The encoded protein is CASSRLGTTSGSTQGLFF.

This chain uses TRBV21-1 with TRBJ1-3; the D call in the table, TRBD1, was not verified against the DNA. TRBV21-1 is reported as a pseudogene. The CDR3 runs to 21 residues. CDR3 sequence: CASSKDRTGRNHLDSGNTIYF. The CDR3 bases are TGTGCCAGCAGCAAAGATCGGACAGGGAGGAATCACCTCGACTCTGGAAACACCATATATTTT.

This chain uses TRBV7-9 with TRBJ2-1; TRBD2 matches at 14 bases. The CDR3 extends over 15 amino acids. Germline values: CDR1 SEHNR, CDR2 FQNEAQ (reference sequence). J gave up 7 bases and V 1 base, and 0 bases lay outside the gene matches. Here the CDR3 DNA reads TGTGCCAGCAGCTTAGGACTAGCGGGAGGGAATGAGCAGTTCTTC. Its translation: CASSLGLAGGNEQFF.

J is TRBJ1-1 and V is TRBV3-1 (or the pseudogene TRBV3-2); 8 nucleotides line up with TRBD1. J was trimmed by 4 bases and V by 0 bases; bases with no gene match: 4. Germline CDR1 and CDR2: LGHDT and YNNKEL (reference sequence). The CDR3 sequence is 15 residues long. The CDR3, as DNA: TGTGCCAGCAGCCAAGAGAGTACAGGGGGCACTGAAGCTTTCTTT. Translated, it gives CASSQESTGGTEAFF.

The chain combines TRBV5-1 with TRBJ2-1, with 10 positions matching TRBD1. CDR3 length: 16 amino acids. With 3 bases clipped from V and 8 bases from J, the junction kept 11 bases outside the gene matches. Germline V gene data show CDR1 as SGHRS and CDR2 as YFSETQ. DNA of the CDR3: TGCGCCAGCAGCTCCACACCGGGACAGGGGAACGATGAGCAGTTCTTC. This encodes CASSSTPGQGNDEQFF.

This rearrangement joins TRBV27 to TRBJ2-7; 10 nucleotides agree with TRBD2. Looked up from germline, CDR1 is MNHEY and CDR2 is SMNVEV (reference sequence). V was pared by 7 bases and J by 0 bases, with 3 bases of the junction left unmatched. The CDR3 has 14 amino acids. The DNA for the CDR3 is TGTGCCAGCATGGGGACTAGCGACTCCTACGAGCAGTACTTC. This sequence encodes CASMGTSDSYEQYF.

This chain links TRBV24-1 with TRBJ2-1; 14 bases are shared with TRBD2. The CDR3 spans 16 residues. V was clipped by 2 bases and J by 8 bases; unmatched bases: 4. CDR1 and CDR2 from the germline V gene are KGHDR and SFDVKD. The CDR3 sequence: CATSDWTSGRFHEQFF. The CDR3 nucleotides read TGTGCCACCAGTGATTGGACTAGCGGGAGGTTCCATGAGCAGTTCTTC.

This clone has a handful of counts. CDR3 in amino acids: CSVEDSYNEQFF. The CDR3 DNA is TGCAGCGTTGAGGACAGCTACAATGAGCAGTTCTTC. The V gene is TRBV29-1, the J gene TRBJ2-1, with a tentative D call TRBD1 (6 bases). From germline, CDR1 is SQVTM and CDR2 ANQGSEA. Trimming stripped 3 bases from V and 3 bases from J, with 6 bases between. The CDR3 covers 12 residues.

This CDR3 is CSVQTGPPYSNQPQHF. As DNA, the CDR3 is TGCAGCGTCCAAACAGGGCCCCCATACAGCAATCAGCCCCAGCATTTT. This chain joins TRBV29-1 and TRBJ1-5; D might be TRBD1 (6 bases). Germline assignment: CDR1 SQVTM and CDR2 ANQGSEA. CDR3 size: 16 residues. V was cut by 6 bases and J by 1 base, with 19 bases left in between.

The CDR3 coding sequence is TGTGCCAGCAGCCAGACAGGGGACCCCTACGAGCAGTACTTC. This codes for CASSQTGDPYEQYF. The V and J genes are TRBV9 and TRBJ2-7, with 8 bases aligning to TRBD1. CDR3 length: 14 amino acids. In germline, CDR1 is SGDLS, CDR2 YYNGEE. Unmatched junction bases numbered 5, after V lost 4 bases and J lost 2 bases.

The chain links TRBV6-1 to TRBJ2-1; 8 positions agree with TRBD2. CDR1 and CDR2 (germline): MNHNS, SASEGT. Trimming removed 1 base from V and 4 bases from J; junction bases left unmatched: 6. The CDR3 length is 16 residues. CDR3 in DNA: TGTGCCAGCAGTGAAGATGATAGCGGGGCTTACAATGAGCAGTTCTTC. As protein: CASSEDDSGAYNEQFF.

This clone came up a few times. V gene TRBV6-5 combines with J gene TRBJ1-1; D is unclear. The CDR3 is made up of 12 amino acids. The germline V and J ends were trimmed by 4 bases and 12 bases, with 15 bases remaining between them. In germline, CDR1 is MNHEY, CDR2 SVGAGI. The CDR3 DNA reads as TGTGCCAGCAGTTCTGGAGCCCTCGGGACTTTCTTT. Protein: CASSSGALGTFF.

This chain joins TRBV25-1 and TRBJ1-4, with unresolved D. CDR1 and CDR2 (germline): MGHDK, SYGVNS. CDR3 length equals 14 residues. The V end lost 1 base, the J end lost 10 bases, and 13 bases lay between the germline ends. CDR3 region: CASSELGVWPKLFF. The CDR3 bases are TGTGCCAGCAGTGAATTAGGAGTTTGGCCAAAACTGTTTTTT.

V is TRBV28 and J is TRBJ2-7; D is possibly TRBD1 (6 bases). In germline, CDR1 is MDHEN, CDR2 SYDVKM. CDR3 length: 15 residues. V was cut by 4 bases and J by 3 bases, with 16 bases left in between. This chain's CDR3 is CASSSSQGSDYEQYF. The CDR3 nucleotides are TGTGCCAGCAGTTCCTCACAGGGAAGTGACTACGAGCAGTACTTC.

V gene TRBV28 combines with J gene TRBJ2-1; 7 positions match TRBD2. The CDR3 is made up of 15 amino acids. The trim removed 3 bases at V and 8 bases at J, leaving 10 bases unmatched. The germline gives CDR1 MDHEN, CDR2 SYDVKM. The CDR3 nucleotides read TGTGCCAGCAGTTTCCCCGGATCCGGGAGGCATGAGCAGTTCTTC. It translates to CASSFPGSGRHEQFF.

The chain recombines TRBV11-2 with TRBJ1-6; D is unresolved. V was clipped by 2 bases and J by 15 bases, with 14 bases between them. The length of the CDR3 is 13 residues. In germline, CDR1 is SGHAT, CDR2 FQNNGV. CDR3 DNA sequence: TGTGCCAGCAGCTTAAATTCCGTGGAGGGCCTCCACTTT. It translates to CASSLNSVEGLHF.

V usage is TRBV5-5 and J usage is TRBJ2-5; TRBD1 matches 11 bases. The V gene's germline CDR1 is SGHKS and CDR2 YYEKEE (reference sequence). V lost 4 bases to trimming and J lost 2 bases; unmatched junction nucleotides: 7. The CDR3 sequence is 16 residues long. The DNA of the CDR3 is TGTGCCAGCAGCGTAGGGACAGGGGGGTTTCAAGAGACCCAGTACTTC. It encodes CASSVGTGGFQETQYF.

The chain joins TRBV11-2 to TRBJ1-1; no reliable D call. The V gene lost 3 bases and the J gene lost 2 bases, with 4 bases spanning the gap. CDR3 size: 12 residues. Per germline, CDR1 SGHAT and CDR2 FQNNGV. The DNA of the CDR3 is TGTGCCAGCAGCTTGGCAAACACTGAAGCTTTCTTT. It specifies CASSLANTEAFF.

The rearrangement joins TRBV30 to TRBJ2-6, with a tentative D call TRBD1 (5 bases). V lost 5 bases and J 0 bases, leaving 17 bases between the germline ends. CDR1 is GTSNPN, CDR2 SVGIG, per germline (reference sequence). The CDR3 contains 17 residues. As DNA, the CDR3 is TGTGCCTGGGCCCGGGCACAGGCGAGCTCTGGGGCCAACGTCCTGACTTTC. This codes for CAWARAQASSGANVLTF.

This chain links TRBV28 with TRBJ1-5; D is ambiguous. The CDR3 sequence is 14 residues long. V was cut by 8 bases and J by 0 bases, with 11 bases left in between. Germline lookup yields CDR1 MDHEN and CDR2 SYDVKM. This CDR3 is CASVTANSNQPQHF. For the CDR3, the DNA is TGTGCCAGCGTCACAGCTAATAGCAATCAGCCCCAGCATTTT.

The chain links TRBV7-5 to TRBJ2-7; the listed D gene, TRBD2, was not tested against the DNA. TRBV7-5 is assigned pseudogene status. The CDR3 totals 19 residues. In nucleotides, the CDR3 is TGTGTCAGAAGCCGAAAGTCACTAGCGGCCGTGTTTCGGTCCTACGAGCAGTACTTC. Translation gives CVRSRKSLAAVFRSYEQYF.

The V call is TRBV6-5, the J call TRBJ1-1; TRBD1 agrees at 7 bases. The V gene end was trimmed by 8 bases and the J gene end by 10 bases; junction bases not matched to a gene: 10. Germline V gene lookup returns CDR1 MNHEY and CDR2 SVGAGI. This CDR3 spans 12 amino acids. In DNA form, the CDR3 reads TGTGCCAGCGATGCAGGGGGAAGGGTAGCTTTCTTT. As protein: CASDAGGRVAFF.

The rearrangement links TRBV28 to TRBJ2-5; D may be TRBD1 (6 bases). This CDR3 comprises 15 residues. Trimming shortened V by 3 bases and J by 3 bases, and 14 bases separated the two germline ends. Germline V lookup: CDR1 MDHEN, CDR2 SYDVKM. Written as DNA, the CDR3 is TGTGCCAGCAGTTTTCAGGGGTTGGAAGAAGAGACCCAGTACTTC. Translating it yields CASSFQGLEEETQYF.

The chain has TRBV19 and TRBJ2-2, with TRBD1 matching over 8 bases. Trimming cost V 6 bases and J 1 base; bases outside gene matches: 7. The CDR3 has 16 residues. CDR1 and CDR2 (germline): LNHDA, SQIVND (reference sequence). The CDR3 loop is CASRPQGARNTGELFF. The CDR3 DNA reads as TGTGCCAGTAGGCCCCAGGGGGCGCGGAACACCGGGGAGCTGTTTTTT.

This chain joins TRBV19 and TRBJ2-3; TRBD2 is a possible D gene (5 bases). Germline V gives CDR1 LNHDA, CDR2 SQIVND (reference sequence). V was trimmed by 2 bases and J by 2 bases, leaving 11 bases between them. The CDR3 has 15 residues. The CDR3 is CASSINPGNTDTQYF. The CDR3 DNA reads TGTGCCAGTAGTATAAATCCGGGAAACACAGATACGCAGTATTTT.

The chain employs TRBV6-5 and TRBJ1-5; 7 nucleotides align to TRBD1. The germline gives CDR1 MNHEY, CDR2 SVGAGI. The CDR3 runs 15 residues. The junction had 6 bases not matched to a gene; V was cut back by 6 bases and J by 1 base. The CDR3 spells CASRENRGSNQPQHF. The CDR3 DNA sequence: TGTGCCAGCAGGGAGAACAGGGGCAGCAATCAGCCCCAGCATTTT.

The V call is TRBV11-2, the J call TRBJ2-1; possible D gene TRBD2, 6 bases. Per germline, CDR1 SGHAT and CDR2 FQNNGV. V dropped 3 bases and J dropped 4 bases, with 16 bases sitting between them. The length of the CDR3 is 16 residues. CDR3 bases: TGTGCCAGCAGCTTCCTCACGGGAGTGGATTACAATGAGCAGTTCTTC. As protein: CASSFLTGVDYNEQFF.

This sequence joins TRBV13 and TRBJ1-1; weak D call: TRBD1 (5 bases). Between the trimmed V and J ends, which lost 5 bases and 3 bases, there was a span of 10 bases. In germline, CDR1 is PRHDT, CDR2 FYEKMQ (reference sequence). The CDR3 runs 13 residues. The CDR3 nucleotides are TGTGCCAGCAGCCCCGGGACTTACACTGAAGCTTTCTTT. Its translation is CASSPGTYTEAFF.

The chain uses TRBV5-1 and TRBJ1-3; D might be TRBD1 (6 bases). CDR1 is SGHRS, CDR2 YFSETQ, per germline. The CDR3 covers 16 residues. Trimming took 4 bases from V and 13 from J, leaving 27 bases between them. CDR3 nucleotide sequence: TGCGCCAGCAGCCATGGATCAGGACAGCAAGGGGGTACGATATATTTT. Translated: CASSHGSGQQGGTIYF.

The V call is TRBV6-5, the J call TRBJ2-7; 10 positions agree with TRBD2. J lost 3 bases, V lost 4 bases, and 9 bases had no gene match. This CDR3 contains 16 residues. CDR1 and CDR2 (germline): MNHEY, SVGAGI. In DNA form, the CDR3 reads TGTGCCAGCAGTTTGGGTCCACTAGCGGGGAACTACGAGCAGTACTTC. This translates into CASSLGPLAGNYEQYF.

V gene TRBV10-3 combines with J gene TRBJ1-1; tentative D call: TRBD1 (6 bases). The germline CDR1 and CDR2 sequences are ENHRY and SYGVKD. The CDR3 has 13 residues. V gave up 10 bases and J gave up 1 base, with 13 bases separating them. The CDR3 here is CATADRANTEAFF. DNA of the CDR3: TGTGCCACCGCGGACAGAGCGAACACTGAAGCTTTCTTT.

The chain couples TRBV3-1 (or the pseudogene TRBV3-2) to TRBJ2-1; D perhaps matches TRBD2 (5 bases). Germline CDR1 and CDR2: LGHDT and YNNKEL (reference sequence). Trimming took off 4 bases at V and 7 bases at J, with 20 bases between the two ends. The CDR3 totals 16 residues. CDR3 region: CASSPKEVYGKNEQFF. The DNA for the CDR3 is TGTGCCAGCAGCCCCAAGGAAGTTTACGGGAAGAATGAGCAGTTCTTC.